The next 27 T cell receptor beta chains were all read from a single sample in a study of Graves' ophthalmopathy and Graves' hyperthyroidism. The sequenced template was RNA, covering the TCR beta CDR3 region. RT-PCR was first run with HTBI primers, then multiplex PCR in a second round. TCRdb re-derived calls from the multiplex PCR reads in MiXCR, one entry per CDR3 protein. This table holds 300,000 to 450,000 distinct CDR3 sequences, roughly 15% found once. The source material was peripheral blood. These receptors came from an adult woman with stable Graves' hyperthyroidism.

This clonotype was found many times. The CDR3 nucleotides read TGTGCCAGTGCCTCCCGGGAATTTAATTCACCCCTCCACTTT. Protein product: CASASREFNSPLHF. The chain carries TRBV12-3 or TRBV12-4 and TRBJ1-6; D uncertain. The CDR3 is 14 amino acids. V lost 9 bases and J 6 bases, leaving 15 bases between the germline ends.

This chain joins TRBV28 and TRBJ2-7; 7 bases line up with TRBD1. CDR1 is MDHEN and CDR2 is SYDVKM in the germline V gene. The junction had 12 bases not matched to a gene; V was cut back by 3 bases and J by 4 bases. There are 16 residues in the CDR3. The CDR3 DNA reads TGTGCCAGCAGTTTTTCTGCAGGGGGACAGAGATACGAGCAGTACTTC. Translated: CASSFSAGGQRYEQYF.

This sequence joins TRBV30 and TRBJ1-3; TRBD1 agrees at 8 bases. Germline V gene sequence: CDR1 GTSNPN, CDR2 SVGIG (reference sequence). V lost 1 base to trimming and J lost 0 bases; unmatched junction nucleotides: 11. The CDR3 is made up of 18 amino acids. CDR3 sequence reads: CAWSGTGSQGPSGNTIYF. The CDR3 DNA reads TGTGCCTGGAGTGGGACAGGGTCCCAAGGACCCTCTGGAAACACCATATATTTT.

This clonotype was recorded many times. V usage is TRBV5-1 and J usage is TRBJ1-2, with D possibly matching TRBD1 (6 bases). Trimming cost V 3 bases and J 2 bases, with 23 bases left between them. CDR1 is SGHRS, CDR2 YFSETQ, per germline. The CDR3 totals 18 residues. CDR3 loop: CASSWGGHWAGENYGYTF. The DNA for the CDR3 is TGCGCCAGCAGCTGGGGGGGCCATTGGGCAGGCGAAAACTATGGCTACACCTTC.

This clonotype was counted between two and nine times. The chain is built from TRBV30 and TRBJ1-1, with a possible D match to TRBD1 (6 bases). The CDR3 spans 13 residues. V was clipped by 3 bases and J by 2 bases, with 10 bases between them. Germline V gene sequence: CDR1 GTSNPN, CDR2 SVGIG (reference sequence). CDR3 amino acids: CAWRTGPNTEAFF. The CDR3 bases are TGTGCCTGGAGAACAGGGCCTAACACTGAAGCTTTCTTT.

This chain links TRBV11-1 with TRBJ2-2, with TRBD1 matching over 9 bases. The ends lost 2 bases at V and 7 bases at J; junction bases unmatched: 8. CDR3 length: 16 residues. The germline V gene has CDR1 SGHAT and CDR2 FQDESV (reference sequence). The CDR3 bases are TGTGCCAGCAGCTTACAGGGACAGGGCAGACTCGGGGAGCTGTTTTTT. The encoded protein is CASSLQGQGRLGELFF. Looking up the rest from reference TRBV11-1 and TRBJ2-2 gives the full variable domain: EAEVAQSPRYKITEKSQAVAFWCDPISGHATLYWYRQILGQGPELLVQFQDESVVDDSQLPKDRFSAERLKGVDSTLKIQPAELGDSAMYLCASSLQGQGRLGELFFGEGSRLTVL.

This clonotype has ten or more counts. This rearrangement joins TRBV15 to TRBJ2-2; weak D call: TRBD1 (5 bases). Germline CDR1 is LNHNV and CDR2 is YYDKDF (reference sequence). V lost 0 bases, J lost 6 bases, and 17 bases lay in between. The CDR3 is 17 amino acids. The CDR3 protein is CATSRDLVTGLSGELFF. CDR3 DNA: TGTGCCACCAGCAGAGATTTGGTCACAGGCTTGTCCGGGGAGCTGTTTTTT.

Note on this clonotype: Possible read error: a much larger clone is one base away. The chain carries TRBV11-1 and TRBJ1-5; 10 bases line up with TRBD1. The CDR3 is 18 residues long. Germline lookup yields CDR1 SGHAT and CDR2 FQDESV (reference sequence). The CDR3 loop reads CASSYFPGQGISNQPEHF. The CDR3 nucleotides are TGTGCCAGCAGCTATTTTCCGGGACAGGGGATTAGCAATCAGCCCGAGCATTTT.

In regard to this clonotype: A much larger clone lies a single base off, so this may be a read error. This chain connects TRBV28 to TRBJ1-5; the D gene is possibly TRBD1 (5 bases). The CDR3 loop spans 15 amino acids. Germline V CDR1 and CDR2: MDHEN, SYDVKM. The CDR3 coding sequence is TGTGCCAGCAGTTTATCAGGGTCGAGCAATCAGCCCCAGCGTTTT. This gives the protein CASSLSGSSNQPQRF.

The chain carries TRBV4-2 and TRBJ2-7; the D gene is possibly TRBD2 (6 bases). The CDR3 is 15 amino acids. Germline values: CDR1 LGHNA, CDR2 YNFKEQ. Trimming left V 2 bases short and J 0 bases short, with 11 bases between. The CDR3 nucleotides read TGTGCCAGCAGCCAACAAGCGGGTGCCTCCTACGAGCAGTACTTC. It translates to CASSQQAGASYEQYF.

This clonotype has ten or more counts. The V gene is TRBV20-1, the J gene TRBJ2-5; the match to TRBD2 covers 7 bases. Germline values: CDR1 DFQATT, CDR2 SNEGSKA (reference sequence). V shed 5 bases and J 1 base; nucleotides not matched to a gene: 4. The CDR3 has 13 amino acids. The CDR3 nucleotides are TGCAGTGCTCTGGGGGGGATCCAAGAGACCCAGTACTTC. Amino acid sequence: CSALGGIQETQYF.

This clonotype was counted ten times or more. This chain connects TRBV11-2 to TRBJ2-2; no clear D gene. The germline gives CDR1 SGHAT, CDR2 FQNNGV. V was trimmed by 5 bases and J by 0 bases, leaving 13 bases between them. The CDR3 has 16 amino acids. The DNA of the CDR3 is TGTGCCAGCAGCGGGATTTACGGCCCGAACACCGGGGAGCTGTTTTTT. This encodes CASSGIYGPNTGELFF.

This chain connects TRBV12-3 or TRBV12-4 to TRBJ1-5; D not certain. V lost 6 bases, J lost 3 bases, and 9 bases lay in between. This CDR3 contains 13 residues. In DNA form, the CDR3 reads TGTGCCAGCAGCCTGGTATTCAATCAGCCCCAGCATTTT. This encodes CASSLVFNQPQHF.

This chain uses TRBV6-1 with TRBJ2-7; D remains unclear. CDR1 is MNHNS, CDR2 SASEGT, per germline. The ends were cut back, 4 bases at V and 4 bases at J, with 11 bases in the middle. The CDR3 contains 13 residues. In nucleotides, the CDR3 is TGTGCCAGCAGTGCACATGCCACGTACGAGCAGTACTTC. Its translation is CASSAHATYEQYF.

This clonotype was seen many times. The V and J genes are TRBV11-2 and TRBJ2-7; possibly TRBD1 for D (6 bases). The CDR3 is 17 amino acids. Germline-derived CDR1 and CDR2 are SGHAT and FQNNGV. The ends were cut back, 6 bases at V and 1 base at J, with 22 bases in the middle. This chain's CDR3 is CASSRFMSQGKSYEQYF. Written as DNA, the CDR3 is TGTGCCAGCAGTCGCTTCATGTCACAGGGCAAGTCCTACGAGCAGTACTTC.

This clonotype was seen repeatedly, ten times or more. The V and J genes are TRBV6-1 and TRBJ2-7, with D perhaps TRBD1 (5 bases). This CDR3 is 16 amino acids long. CDR1 is MNHNS and CDR2 is SASEGT in the germline V gene. The germline V and J ends were trimmed by 2 bases and 1 base, with 15 bases remaining between them. CDR3 DNA: TGTGCCAGCAGTGAAAGGGTCAGGGCAGGATCCTACGAGCAGTACTTC. Translating gives CASSERVRAGSYEQYF.

This clonotype has ten or more counts. The genes are TRBV29-1 and TRBJ1-1; D remains ambiguous. This CDR3 contains 10 residues. V was cut by 3 bases and J by 3 bases, with 2 bases left in between. Looked up from germline, CDR1 is SQVTM and CDR2 is ANQGSEA. The DNA of the CDR3 is TGCAGCGTTGATGACACTGAAGCTTTCTTT. The encoded protein is CSVDDTEAFF.

This clonotype was seen many times. The chain recombines TRBV25-1 with TRBJ2-5, with a possible D match to TRBD2 (6 bases). The CDR3 covers 13 residues. V was trimmed by 5 bases and J by 5 bases, leaving 12 bases between them. Per the germline V gene, CDR1 is MGHDK and CDR2 is SYGVNS. As DNA, the CDR3 is TGTGCCAGCAGTCCCGGGACTTCCGAGACCCAGTACTTC. Translation gives CASSPGTSETQYF.

This clonotype was counted at least ten times. The chain couples TRBV12-3 or TRBV12-4 to TRBJ1-2, with D unresolved. This CDR3 spans 8 amino acids. V dropped 5 bases and J dropped 12 bases, with 4 bases sitting between them. Here the CDR3 DNA reads TGTGCCAGCAGTCCAAACACCTTC. It is translated as CASSPNTF.

Many counts were recorded for this clonotype. The rearrangement uses TRBV19 and TRBJ2-2; 10 bases are shared with TRBD2. This CDR3 comprises 15 residues. Germline V lookup: CDR1 LNHDA, CDR2 SQIVND (reference sequence). V shed 7 bases, J shed 0 bases, and the junction held 2 bases outside the gene matches. The CDR3 bases are TGTGCCAGTATTGGGACTAGCGCGAACACCGGGGAGCTGTTTTTT. The encoded protein is CASIGTSANTGELFF.

This clonotype was counted a few times. This chain links TRBV2 with TRBJ2-7; 7 bases agree with TRBD1. Per the germline V gene, CDR1 is SNHLY and CDR2 is FYNNEI. With 7 bases clipped from V and 7 bases from J, the junction kept 7 bases outside the gene matches. This CDR3 region has 12 residues. CDR3 in DNA: TGTGCCAGCAAAAACTCCAGGGGGGAGCAGTACTTC. Amino acid sequence: CASKNSRGEQYF.

This clonotype came up many times. The CDR3 loop is CASSLGRDRDYEQYF. The CDR3 DNA follows: TGTGCCAGCAGTTTAGGCCGGGACAGGGACTACGAGCAGTACTTC. This chain connects TRBV12-3 or TRBV12-4 to TRBJ2-7, with 9 bases lining up with TRBD1. V lost 1 base, J lost 3 bases, and 4 bases stayed unmatched. This CDR3 contains 15 residues.

This clonotype was observed at least ten times. An end of the junction differs from the germline gene, which may be a read error. The gene calls are TRBV7-9 and TRBJ2-7, with D tentatively TRBD2 (5 bases). Germline lookup yields CDR1 SEHNR and CDR2 FQNEAQ (reference sequence). There are 15 residues in the CDR3. The DNA of the CDR3 is TGTGCCAGCAGCCTAGCCGACACGGGGATTTACGAGCAGTACTTC. Encoded protein: CASSLADTGIYEQYF.

This clonotype was observed many times. The chain carries TRBV29-1 and TRBJ2-7; D is uncertain. The length of the CDR3 is 13 residues. Germline lookup yields CDR1 SQVTM and CDR2 ANQGSEA. V dropped 5 bases and J dropped 5 bases, with 16 bases sitting between them. The CDR3 region has the DNA TGCAGCGTTTACGAGCGTTTAATCCACGAGCAGTACTTC. Translated: CSVYERLIHEQYF.

This clonotype was counted ten times or more. V and J are TRBV27 and TRBJ1-5; D is ambiguous. The CDR3 spans 13 residues. The germline CDR1 and CDR2 sequences are MNHEY and SMNVEV (reference sequence). The V end lost 6 bases, the J end lost 5 bases, and 11 bases lay between the germline ends. CDR3 sequence (DNA): TGTGCCAGCAGCCTGTATAGGGATCAGCCCCAGCATTTT. Its translation: CASSLYRDQPQHF.

There are many counts of this clonotype. J is TRBJ2-2 and V is TRBV27, with D unresolved. The germline CDR1 and CDR2 sequences are MNHEY and SMNVEV (reference sequence). Deletions cut 3 bases from V and 0 bases from J, with 14 bases between. The CDR3 sequence is 17 residues long. This CDR3 reads CASSLTAGRPNTGELFF. CDR3 bases: TGTGCCAGCAGTTTGACGGCCGGACGGCCGAACACCGGGGAGCTGTTTTTT.

Ten or more counts support this clonotype. The J gene is TRBJ1-1, the V gene TRBV7-2, with D perhaps matching TRBD1 (6 bases). V gave up 1 base and J gave up 4 bases, with 13 bases separating them. Germline loops: CDR1 SGHTA, CDR2 FQGNSA. The CDR3 totals 15 residues. The CDR3, as DNA: TGTGCCAGCAGCTTAGAGCCTACAGGGAGCACTGAAGCTTTCTTT. Translating gives CASSLEPTGSTEAFF.